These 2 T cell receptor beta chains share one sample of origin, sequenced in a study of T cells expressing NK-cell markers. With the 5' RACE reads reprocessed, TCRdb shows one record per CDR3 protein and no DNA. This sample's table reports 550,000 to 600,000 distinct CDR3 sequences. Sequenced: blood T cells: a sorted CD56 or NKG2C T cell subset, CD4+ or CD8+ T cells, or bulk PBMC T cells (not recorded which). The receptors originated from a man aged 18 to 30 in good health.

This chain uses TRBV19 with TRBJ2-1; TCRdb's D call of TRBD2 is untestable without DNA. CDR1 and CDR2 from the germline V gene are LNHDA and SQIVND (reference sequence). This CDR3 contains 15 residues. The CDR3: CASSSESTGYNEQFF.

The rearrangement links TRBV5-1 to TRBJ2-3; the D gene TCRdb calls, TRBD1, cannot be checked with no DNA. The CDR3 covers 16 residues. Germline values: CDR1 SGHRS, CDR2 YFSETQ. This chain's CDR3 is CASSLGGTGGADTQYF.